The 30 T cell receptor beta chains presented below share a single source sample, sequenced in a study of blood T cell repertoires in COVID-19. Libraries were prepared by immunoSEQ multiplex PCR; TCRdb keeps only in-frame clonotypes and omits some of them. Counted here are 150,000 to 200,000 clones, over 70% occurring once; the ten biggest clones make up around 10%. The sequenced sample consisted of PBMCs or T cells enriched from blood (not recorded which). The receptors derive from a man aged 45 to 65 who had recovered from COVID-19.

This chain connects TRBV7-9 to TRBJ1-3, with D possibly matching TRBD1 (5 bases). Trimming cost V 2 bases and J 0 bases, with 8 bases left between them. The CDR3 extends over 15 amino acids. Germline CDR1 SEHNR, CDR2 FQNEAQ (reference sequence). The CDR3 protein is CASSLLGGSGNTIYF. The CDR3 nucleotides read TGTGCCAGCAGCTTACTCGGGGGCTCTGGAAACACCATATATTTT.

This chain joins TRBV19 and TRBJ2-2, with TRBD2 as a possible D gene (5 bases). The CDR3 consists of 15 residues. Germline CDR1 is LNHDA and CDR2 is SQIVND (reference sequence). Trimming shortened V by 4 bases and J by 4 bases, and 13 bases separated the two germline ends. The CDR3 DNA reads TGTGCCAGTAGTAACGGGGTTTTTTCCACCGGGGAGCTGTTTTTT. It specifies CASSNGVFSTGELFF.

CDR3 DNA: TGTGCCAGTAGTATCATCGAGTCAGGGTGGAATGAAGCTTTCTTT. It specifies CASSIIESGWNEAFF. The genes are TRBV19 and TRBJ1-1; possible D gene TRBD1, 5 bases. The CDR3 covers 15 residues. CDR1 LNHDA and CDR2 SQIVND come from the germline V gene (reference sequence). Trimming shortened V by 3 bases and J by 7 bases, and 18 bases separated the two germline ends.

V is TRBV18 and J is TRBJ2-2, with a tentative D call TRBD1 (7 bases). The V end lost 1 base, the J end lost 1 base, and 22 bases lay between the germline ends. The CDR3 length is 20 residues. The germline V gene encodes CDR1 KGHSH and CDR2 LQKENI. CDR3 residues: CASSPRQGWAGRMNTGELFF. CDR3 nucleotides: TGTGCCAGCTCACCACGACAGGGCTGGGCGGGACGAATGAACACCGGGGAGCTGTTTTTT.

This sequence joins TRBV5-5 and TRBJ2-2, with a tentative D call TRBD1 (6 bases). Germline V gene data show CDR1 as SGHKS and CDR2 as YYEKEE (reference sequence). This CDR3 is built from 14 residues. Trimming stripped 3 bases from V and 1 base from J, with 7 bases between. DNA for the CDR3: TGTGCCAGCAGCTCAGGGGTGAACACCGGGGAGCTGTTTTTT. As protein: CASSSGVNTGELFF. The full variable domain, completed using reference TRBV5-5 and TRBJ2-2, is DAGVTQSPTHLIKTRGQQVTLRCSPISGHKSVSWYQQVLGQGPQFIFQYYEKEERGRGNFPDRFSARQFPNYSSELNVNALLLGDSALYLCASSSGVNTGELFFGEGSRLTVL.

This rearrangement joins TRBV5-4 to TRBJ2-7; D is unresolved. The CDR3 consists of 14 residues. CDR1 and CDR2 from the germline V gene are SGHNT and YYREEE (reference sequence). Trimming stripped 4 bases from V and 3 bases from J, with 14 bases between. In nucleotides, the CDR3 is TGTGCCAGCAGCCCACAGACAAACTTCTACGAGCAGTACTTC. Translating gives CASSPQTNFYEQYF.

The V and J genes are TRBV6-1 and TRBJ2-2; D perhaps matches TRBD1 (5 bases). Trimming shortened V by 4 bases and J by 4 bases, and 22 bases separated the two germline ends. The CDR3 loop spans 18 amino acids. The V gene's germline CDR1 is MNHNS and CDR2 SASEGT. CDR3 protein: CASSVLQENRVGTGELFF. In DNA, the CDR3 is TGTGCCAGCAGTGTTTTACAGGAAAACCGGGTGGGCACCGGGGAGCTGTTTTTT.

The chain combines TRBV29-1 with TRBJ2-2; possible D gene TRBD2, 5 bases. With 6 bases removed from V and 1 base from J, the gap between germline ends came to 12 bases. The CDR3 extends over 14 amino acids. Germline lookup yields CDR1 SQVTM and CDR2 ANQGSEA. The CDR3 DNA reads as TGCAGCGTCCGGGCGGCGGGGAACACCGGGGAGCTGTTTTTT. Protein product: CSVRAAGNTGELFF.

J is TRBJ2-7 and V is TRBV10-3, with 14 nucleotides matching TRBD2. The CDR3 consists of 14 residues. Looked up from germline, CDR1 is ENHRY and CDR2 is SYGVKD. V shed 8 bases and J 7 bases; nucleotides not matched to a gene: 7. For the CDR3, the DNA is TGTGCCATCTCGGCGACTAGCGGGAGGGGTGAGCAGTACTTC. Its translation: CAISATSGRGEQYF.

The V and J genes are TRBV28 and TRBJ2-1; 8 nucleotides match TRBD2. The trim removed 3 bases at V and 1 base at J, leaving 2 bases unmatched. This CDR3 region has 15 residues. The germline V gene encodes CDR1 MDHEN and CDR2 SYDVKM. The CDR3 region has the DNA TGTGCCAGCAGTTTGAGCGGGGGTTCCTACAATGAGCAGTTCTTC. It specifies CASSLSGGSYNEQFF.

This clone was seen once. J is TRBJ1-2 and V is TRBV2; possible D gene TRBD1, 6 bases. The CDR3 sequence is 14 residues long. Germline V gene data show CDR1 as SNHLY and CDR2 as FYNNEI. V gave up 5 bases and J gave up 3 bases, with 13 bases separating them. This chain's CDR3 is CASSLTGADYGYTF. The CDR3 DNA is TGTGCCAGCAGTTTGACAGGAGCCGACTATGGCTACACCTTC.

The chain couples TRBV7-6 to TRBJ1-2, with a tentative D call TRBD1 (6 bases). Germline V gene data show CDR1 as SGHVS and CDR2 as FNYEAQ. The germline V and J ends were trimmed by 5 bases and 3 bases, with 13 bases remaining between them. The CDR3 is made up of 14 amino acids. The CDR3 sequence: CASSPTGFDYGYTF. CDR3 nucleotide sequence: TGTGCCAGCAGCCCCACAGGGTTTGACTATGGCTACACCTTC.

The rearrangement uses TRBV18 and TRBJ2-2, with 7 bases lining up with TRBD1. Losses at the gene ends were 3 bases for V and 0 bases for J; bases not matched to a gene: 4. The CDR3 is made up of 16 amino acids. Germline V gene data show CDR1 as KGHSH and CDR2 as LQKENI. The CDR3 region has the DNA TGTGCCAGCTCACCTGGACAGGCCTCGAACACCGGGGAGCTGTTTTTT. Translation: CASSPGQASNTGELFF. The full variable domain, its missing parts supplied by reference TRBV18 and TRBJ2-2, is NAGVMQNPRHLVRRRGQEARLRCSPMKGHSHVYWYRQLPEEGLKFMVYLQKENIIDESGMPKERFSAEFPKEGPSILRIQQVVRGDSAAYFCASSPGQASNTGELFFGEGSRLTVL.

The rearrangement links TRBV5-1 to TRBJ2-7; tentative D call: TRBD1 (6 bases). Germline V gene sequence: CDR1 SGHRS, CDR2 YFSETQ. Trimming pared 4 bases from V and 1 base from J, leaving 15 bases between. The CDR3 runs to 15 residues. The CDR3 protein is CASSQGLGRSYEQYF. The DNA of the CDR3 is TGCGCCAGCAGCCAGGGGTTGGGAAGGTCCTACGAGCAGTACTTC.

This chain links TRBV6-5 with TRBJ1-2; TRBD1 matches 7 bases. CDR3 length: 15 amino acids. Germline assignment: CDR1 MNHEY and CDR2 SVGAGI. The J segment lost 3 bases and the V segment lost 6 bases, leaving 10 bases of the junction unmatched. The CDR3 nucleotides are TGTGCCAGCAGCCCAAGCCGGGACAGCTACTATGGCTACACCTTC. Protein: CASSPSRDSYYGYTF.

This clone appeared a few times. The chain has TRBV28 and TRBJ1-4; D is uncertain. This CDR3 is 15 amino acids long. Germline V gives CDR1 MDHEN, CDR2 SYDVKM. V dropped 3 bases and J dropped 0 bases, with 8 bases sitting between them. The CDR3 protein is CASSFERATNEKLFF. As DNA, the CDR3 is TGTGCCAGCAGTTTTGAGAGAGCAACTAATGAAAAACTGTTTTTT.

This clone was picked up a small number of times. In DNA form, the CDR3 reads TGTGCCAGCAGCGTGACAGGTTTAGAAAATTCACCCCTCCACTTT. Protein product: CASSVTGLENSPLHF. This sequence joins TRBV9 and TRBJ1-6; tentatively, D is TRBD1 (6 bases). Deletions cut 2 bases from V and 7 bases from J, with 13 bases between. Per germline, CDR1 SGDLS and CDR2 YYNGEE. The CDR3 runs 15 residues.

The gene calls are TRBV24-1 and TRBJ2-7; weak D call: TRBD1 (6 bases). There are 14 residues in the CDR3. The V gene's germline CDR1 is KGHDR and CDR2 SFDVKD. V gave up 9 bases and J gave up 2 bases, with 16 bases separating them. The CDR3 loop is CATSEGGNTYEQYF. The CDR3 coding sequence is TGTGCCACCTCTGAAGGGGGTAACACCTACGAGCAGTACTTC.

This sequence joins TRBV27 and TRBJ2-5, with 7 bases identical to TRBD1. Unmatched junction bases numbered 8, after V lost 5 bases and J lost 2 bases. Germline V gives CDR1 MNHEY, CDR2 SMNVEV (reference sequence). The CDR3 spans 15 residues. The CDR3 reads CASSLTTGKQETQYF. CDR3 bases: TGTGCCAGCAGTCTGACGACAGGGAAGCAAGAGACCCAGTACTTC.

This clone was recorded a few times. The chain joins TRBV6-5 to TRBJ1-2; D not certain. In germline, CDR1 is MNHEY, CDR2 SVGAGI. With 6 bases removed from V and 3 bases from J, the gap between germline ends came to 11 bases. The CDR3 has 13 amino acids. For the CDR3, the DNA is TGTGCCAGCAGCGTGGACGGGGACTATGGCTACACCTTC. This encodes CASSVDGDYGYTF.

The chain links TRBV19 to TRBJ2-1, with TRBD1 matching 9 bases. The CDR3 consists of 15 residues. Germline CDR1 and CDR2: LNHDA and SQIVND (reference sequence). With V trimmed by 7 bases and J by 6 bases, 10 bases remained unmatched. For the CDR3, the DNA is TGTGCCAGTACCCCGGGACAGGGTAGTGGCAATGAGCAGTTCTTC. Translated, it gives CASTPGQGSGNEQFF.

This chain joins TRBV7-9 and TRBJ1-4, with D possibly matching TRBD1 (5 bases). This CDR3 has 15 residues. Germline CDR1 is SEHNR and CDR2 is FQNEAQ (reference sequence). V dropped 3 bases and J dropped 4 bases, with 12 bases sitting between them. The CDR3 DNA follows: TGTGCCAGCAGCTTTAGGCAAGACAGTAATGAAAAACTGTTTTTT. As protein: CASSFRQDSNEKLFF.

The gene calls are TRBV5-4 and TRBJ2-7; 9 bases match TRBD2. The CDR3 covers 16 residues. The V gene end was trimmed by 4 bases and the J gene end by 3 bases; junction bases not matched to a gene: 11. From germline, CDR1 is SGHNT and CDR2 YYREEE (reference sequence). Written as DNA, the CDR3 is TGTGCCAGCAGCCCCGGGGTAGCGGGAGCTCACTACGAGCAGTACTTC. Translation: CASSPGVAGAHYEQYF.

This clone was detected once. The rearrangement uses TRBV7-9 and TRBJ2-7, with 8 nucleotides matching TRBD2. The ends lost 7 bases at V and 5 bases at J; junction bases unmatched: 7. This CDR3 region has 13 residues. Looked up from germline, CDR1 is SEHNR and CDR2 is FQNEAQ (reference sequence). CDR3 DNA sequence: TGTGCCAGCACCCCTAGCGGGTATGACGAGCAGTACTTC. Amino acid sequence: CASTPSGYDEQYF.

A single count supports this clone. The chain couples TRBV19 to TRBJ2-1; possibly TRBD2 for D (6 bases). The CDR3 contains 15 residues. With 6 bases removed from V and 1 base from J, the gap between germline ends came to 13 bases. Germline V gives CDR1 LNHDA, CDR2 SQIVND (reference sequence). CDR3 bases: TGTGCCAGTAGACCTCCGGGACTGTCCTACAATGAGCAGTTCTTC. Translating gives CASRPPGLSYNEQFF.

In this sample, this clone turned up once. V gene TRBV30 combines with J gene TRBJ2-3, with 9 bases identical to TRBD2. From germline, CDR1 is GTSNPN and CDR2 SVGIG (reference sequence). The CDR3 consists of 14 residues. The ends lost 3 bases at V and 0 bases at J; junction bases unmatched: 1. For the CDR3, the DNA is TGTGCCTGGAGGCTAGCGGGGAGCACAGATACGCAGTATTTT. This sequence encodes CAWRLAGSTDTQYF. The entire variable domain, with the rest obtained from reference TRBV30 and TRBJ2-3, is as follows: SQTIHQWPATLVQPVGSPLSLECTVEGTSNPNLYWYRQAAGRGLQLLFYSVGIGQISSEVPQNLSASRPQDRQFILSSKKLLLSDSGFYLCAWRLAGSTDTQYFGPGTRLTVL.

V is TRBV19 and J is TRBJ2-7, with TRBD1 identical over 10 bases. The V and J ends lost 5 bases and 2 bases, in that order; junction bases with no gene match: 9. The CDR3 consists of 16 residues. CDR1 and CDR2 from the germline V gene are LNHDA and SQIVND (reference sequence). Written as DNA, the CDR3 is TGTGCCAGTAGTTCCTTTAGGACAGGGGGAACCTACGAGCAGTACTTC. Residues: CASSSFRTGGTYEQYF. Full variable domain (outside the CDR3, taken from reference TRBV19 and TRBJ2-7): DGGITQSPKYLFRKEGQNVTLSCEQNLNHDAMYWYRQDPGQGLRLIYYSQIVNDFQKGDIAEGYSVSREKKESFPLTVTSAQKNPTAFYLCASSSFRTGGTYEQYFGPGTRLTVT.

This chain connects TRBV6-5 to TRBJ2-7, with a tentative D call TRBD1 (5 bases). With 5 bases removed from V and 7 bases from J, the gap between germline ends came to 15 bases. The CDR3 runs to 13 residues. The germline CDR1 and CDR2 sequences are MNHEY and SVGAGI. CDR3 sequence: CASSKTGPAEQYF. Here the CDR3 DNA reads TGTGCCAGCAGTAAAACAGGCCCGGCGGAGCAGTACTTC.

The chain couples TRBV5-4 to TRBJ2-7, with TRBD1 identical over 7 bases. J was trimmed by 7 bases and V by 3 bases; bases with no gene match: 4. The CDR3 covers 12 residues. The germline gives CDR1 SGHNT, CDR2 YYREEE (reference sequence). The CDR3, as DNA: TGTGCCAGCAGCTCGACAGGGTTTGAGCAGTACTTC. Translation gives CASSSTGFEQYF.

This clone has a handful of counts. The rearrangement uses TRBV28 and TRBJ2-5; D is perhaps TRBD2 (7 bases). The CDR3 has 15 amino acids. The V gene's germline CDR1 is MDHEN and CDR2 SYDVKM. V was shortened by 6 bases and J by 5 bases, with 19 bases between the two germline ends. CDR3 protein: CASSPTRGGMETQYF. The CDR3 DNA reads TGTGCCAGCAGCCCCACGAGGGGGGGAATGGAGACCCAGTACTTC.